The T cell receptor (beta chain) under discussion was sequenced for a study of cytomegalovirus exposure and HLA in healthy donors. Trimming stripped 3 bases from V and 7 bases from J, with 16 bases between. CDR1 and CDR2 (germline): SGHKS, YYEKEE (reference sequence). This CDR3 contains 15 residues. A multiplex PCR was run with 60 Vbeta primers and 13 Jbeta primers. This table comes from immunoSEQ multiplex PCR, and its TCRdb copy is limited to in-frame clones, with some not included. In the table there are around 210,000 clones, 65% to 80% of which are singletons. This chain uses TRBV5-5 with TRBJ1-4; D is undetermined. Material for sequencing was PBMCs. This sequence was found in a man aged 45 to 65 in good health and CMV-seronegative. This CDR3 reads CASSSKTENSEKLFF. The CDR3 region has the DNA TGTGCCAGCAGCTCAAAGACGGAGAATAGTGAAAAACTGTTTTTT.